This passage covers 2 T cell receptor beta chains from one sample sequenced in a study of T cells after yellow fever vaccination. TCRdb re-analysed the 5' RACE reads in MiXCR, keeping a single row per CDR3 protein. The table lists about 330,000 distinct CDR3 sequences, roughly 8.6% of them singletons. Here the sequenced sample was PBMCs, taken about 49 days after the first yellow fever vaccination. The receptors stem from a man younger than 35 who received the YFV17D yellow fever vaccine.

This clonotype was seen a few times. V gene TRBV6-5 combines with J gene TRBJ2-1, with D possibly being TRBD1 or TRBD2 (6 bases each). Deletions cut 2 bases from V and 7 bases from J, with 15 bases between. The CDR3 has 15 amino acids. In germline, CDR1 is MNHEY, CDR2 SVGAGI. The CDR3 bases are TGTGCCAGCAGTTACCCAAAGGGGGGCGGGAATGAGCAGTTCTTC. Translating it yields CASSYPKGGGNEQFF.

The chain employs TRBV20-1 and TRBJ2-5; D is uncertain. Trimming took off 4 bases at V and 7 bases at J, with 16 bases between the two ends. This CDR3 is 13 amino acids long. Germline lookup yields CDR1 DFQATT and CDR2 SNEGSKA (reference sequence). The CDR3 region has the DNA TGCAGTGCTATTTGGGATGCGAAAGCGACCCAGTACTTC. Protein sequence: CSAIWDAKATQYF.